The rows below give T cell receptor beta chains drawn from one sample of a study of technical replicates of blood from a handful of donors. Libraries were prepared by immunoSEQ multiplex PCR; TCRdb keeps only in-frame clonotypes and omits some of them. Counted here are about 93,000 clones, 95% occurring once; the ten biggest clones make up 0.25% to 0.3%. Sequencing was performed on T cells isolated from PBMCs. These TCRs come from a human donor in good health. CDR3s include the opening cysteine and the closing phenylalanine or tryptophan. Each record gives: clone size, V gene, J gene, D gene, CDR3 protein, CDR3 DNA. A D gene is named only where the DNA matches it firmly. Only some rows state a clone size, as once, few, many or a class for expanded clones.

.,TRBV28,TRBJ1-5,TRBD1,CASKHRGTAGGYSNQPQHF,TGTGCCAGCAAACATCGGGGGACAGCTGGCGGGTATAGCAATCAGCCCCAGCATTTT
.,TRBV5-4,TRBJ1-2,.,CASSPEDGLGGYTF,TGTGCCAGCAGCCCGGAGGACGGGTTGGGAGGCTACACCTTC
once,TRBV5-1,TRBJ2-3,TRBD2,CASSSGTSGDTDTQYF,TGCGCCAGCAGCTCCGGGACTAGCGGGGACACAGATACGCAGTATTTT
.,TRBV27,TRBJ2-2,TRBD1,CASTGTGGTGELFF,TGTGCCAGCACCGGGACAGGGGGCACCGGGGAGCTGTTTTTT
.,TRBV5-1,TRBJ2-1,.,CASTPGGVIYNEQFF,TGCGCCAGCACCCCTGGCGGGGTTATCTACAATGAGCAGTTCTTC
.,TRBV2,TRBJ1-2,TRBD1,CASSVVATGEYGYTF,TGTGCCAGCAGTGTAGTTGCAACAGGGGAGTATGGCTACACCTTC
.,TRBV2,TRBJ2-2,.,CASSEWASTGELFF,TGTGCCAGCAGTGAGTGGGCGAGCACCGGGGAGCTGTTTTTT
.,TRBV29-1,TRBJ2-1,.,CSAKTGLELNEQFF,TGCAGCGCAAAGACAGGACTAGAACTCAATGAGCAGTTCTTC
.,TRBV29-1,TRBJ1-4,.,CSAMERGNEKLFF,TGCAGCGCAATGGAAAGGGGAAATGAAAAACTGTTTTTT
.,TRBV6-1,TRBJ2-5,TRBD1,CASSELTFWTGGGQETQYF,TGTGCCAGCAGTGAACTGACTTTTTGGACAGGGGGTGGACAAGAGACCCAGTACTTC
.,TRBV28,TRBJ2-3,.,CASSMGLSPDTQYF,TGTGCCAGCAGCATGGGGCTATCCCCCGATACGCAGTATTTT
.,TRBV9,TRBJ2-7,TRBD2,CASSAGGGQGSYEQYF,TGTGCCAGCAGCGCCGGGGGGGGGCAGGGGTCCTACGAGCAGTACTTC
.,TRBV4-1,TRBJ1-2,.,CASSQAESYGYTF,TGCGCCAGCAGCCAGGCCGAATCCTATGGCTACACCTTC
.,TRBV7-3,TRBJ2-1,TRBD2,CASSLLLAGNEQFF,TGTGCCAGCAGCTTATTGCTAGCGGGGAATGAGCAGTTCTTC
.,TRBV30,TRBJ2-7,.,CAWSLGREQYF,TGTGCCTGGAGTCTGGGGCGCGAGCAGTACTTC
.,TRBV5-4,TRBJ2-3,.,CASSLSGGLTDTQYF,TGTGCCAGCAGCTTGTCCGGGGGGCTGACAGATACGCAGTATTTT
.,TRBV11-3,TRBJ2-2,.,CASSPTYGGPGELFF,TGTGCCAGCAGCCCCACGTACGGGGGGCCCGGGGAGCTGTTTTTT
few,TRBV10-3,TRBJ1-3,.,CAISGGTPGNTIYF,TGTGCCATCAGTGGAGGGACACCTGGAAACACCATATATTTT
.,TRBV7-6,TRBJ1-2,TRBD1,CASSLPGGYGYTF,TGTGCCAGCAGCTTGCCAGGGGGCTATGGCTACACCTTC
.,TRBV7-9,TRBJ1-5,TRBD1,CASSSGTGGTYSNQPQHF,TGTGCCAGCAGCTCCGGGACAGGGGGGACGTATAGCAATCAGCCCCAGCATTTT
.,TRBV5-4,TRBJ1-2,.,CASSSVWGSGETYGYTF,TGTGCCAGCAGCTCCGTTTGGGGCAGTGGGGAAACCTATGGCTACACCTTC
.,TRBV7-2,TRBJ1-6,.,CASSLGLLGSPLHF,TGTGCCAGCAGCTTAGGCCTACTAGGTTCACCCCTCCACTTT
.,TRBV28,TRBJ2-6,TRBD1,CASSDRDHSGANVLTF,TGTGCCAGCAGTGACAGGGATCATTCTGGGGCCAACGTCCTGACTTTC
.,TRBV4-2,TRBJ1-2,.,CASSRDFTLYGYTF,TGTGCCAGCAGCCGCGATTTCACGCTCTATGGCTACACCTTC
.,TRBV7-8,TRBJ2-5,.,CASSLGTVQETQYF,TGTGCCAGCAGCTTAGGGACAGTCCAAGAGACCCAGTACTTC
.,TRBV6-5,TRBJ2-5,TRBD1,CASRRTGRETQYF,TGTGCCAGCAGAAGGACAGGGCGAGAGACCCAGTACTTC
once,TRBV5-8,TRBJ2-5,.,CASSSERGRETQYF,TGTGCCAGCAGCTCTGAGAGAGGTCGGGAGACCCAGTACTTC
once,TRBV6-5,TRBJ1-2,TRBD1,CASSPSYRGGYTF,TGTGCCAGCAGTCCGAGCTACAGGGGAGGCTACACCTTC
few,TRBV7-9,TRBJ1-3,TRBD1,CASSITGVGNTIYF,TGTGCCAGCAGCATTACAGGGGTAGGAAACACCATATATTTT
.,TRBV12-5,TRBJ2-7,.,CASGLVVRQGYSYEQYF,TGTGCTAGTGGTTTGGTAGTGCGTCAGGGCTACTCCTACGAGCAGTACTTC
.,TRBV5-1,TRBJ2-6,.,CASSRTGTALSGANVLTF,TGCGCCAGCAGCCGCACCGGGACTGCCCTCTCTGGGGCCAACGTCCTGACTTTC
.,TRBV4-1,TRBJ2-7,.,CASTHPGKGYEQYF,TGCGCCAGCACCCATCCGGGAAAGGGATACGAGCAGTACTTC
.,TRBV7-3,TRBJ1-2,TRBD1,CASSWTGEDGYTF,TGTGCCAGCAGCTGGACAGGGGAGGATGGCTACACCTTC
once,TRBV5-1,TRBJ2-5,.,CASSFSLGSQETQYF,TGCGCCAGCAGCTTCTCGTTGGGGAGCCAAGAGACCCAGTACTTC
.,TRBV6-5,TRBJ1-1,.,CASSSSPDSASEAFF,TGTGCCAGCAGTTCTTCCCCGGACAGCGCCTCTGAAGCTTTCTTT
.,TRBV4-1,TRBJ1-2,.,CASSPSNTKIPGGGYTF,TGCGCCAGCAGCCCTTCAAACACAAAGATCCCCGGGGGTGGCTACACCTTC
.,TRBV28,TRBJ2-1,.,CASRPPLEIAQFF,TGTGCCAGCAGGCCCCCACTAGAAATCGCGCAGTTCTTC
.,TRBV6-1,TRBJ2-7,TRBD1,CAITRGGQISYEQYF,TGTGCCATCACCCGAGGGGGACAGATTTCCTACGAGCAGTACTTC
.,TRBV10-2,TRBJ2-3,.,CASRPGHLDTQYF,TGCGCCAGCAGGCCGGGTCACCTAGATACGCAGTATTTT
.,TRBV6-1,TRBJ2-5,TRBD2,CASSEALAGVIIGETQYF,TGTGCCAGCAGTGAAGCTCTAGCGGGGGTGATAATAGGGGAGACCCAGTACTTC
.,TRBV5-4,TRBJ1-4,TRBD1,CASSTRQGPENEKLFF,TGTGCCAGCAGCACAAGACAGGGGCCGGAAAATGAAAAACTGTTTTTT
.,TRBV10-3,TRBJ2-1,.,CAISGQGSSYNEQFF,TGTGCCATCAGTGGGCAGGGTAGCTCCTACAATGAGCAGTTCTTC
.,TRBV6-1,TRBJ1-5,.,CASLDRSLNQPQHF,TGTGCCAGCCTTGACAGGTCCCTTAATCAGCCCCAGCATTTT
.,TRBV5-1,TRBJ2-1,TRBD1,CASSRRQGSNEQFF,TGCGCCAGCAGCCGACGACAGGGTAGCAATGAGCAGTTCTTC
few,TRBV5-5,TRBJ1-5,.,CASSLERQVSQPQHF,TGTGCCAGCAGCTTGGAGAGACAAGTCTCACAGCCCCAGCATTTT
.,TRBV12-5,TRBJ1-1,TRBD1,CASGLTRTGDSNTEAFF,TGTGCTAGTGGTTTGACCCGGACAGGGGATTCGAACACTGAAGCTTTCTTT
.,TRBV2,TRBJ1-5,.,CASTRFVEFNQPQHF,TGTGCCAGCACTAGGTTTGTGGAATTCAATCAGCCCCAGCATTTT
.,TRBV7-8,TRBJ1-2,.,CASSLAIGAIGSYGYTF,TGTGCCAGCAGCTTAGCGATAGGGGCCATCGGGTCCTATGGCTACACCTTC
once,TRBV19,TRBJ1-3,.,CASRVSSSGNTIYF,TGTGCCAGTAGAGTTTCTAGCTCTGGAAACACCATATATTTT
.,TRBV19,TRBJ2-6,TRBD1,CASSLRDRFISGANVLTF,TGTGCCAGTAGTCTCCGGGACAGGTTTATCTCTGGGGCCAACGTCCTGACTTTC
.,TRBV4-2,TRBJ1-4,TRBD1,CASSQEGQGENEKLFF,TGTGCCAGCAGCCAAGAGGGACAGGGGGAAAATGAAAAACTGTTTTTT
.,TRBV5-1,TRBJ1-2,.,CASSAGALGYTF,TGCGCCAGCAGCGCGGGGGCGCTTGGCTACACCTTC
.,TRBV7-2,TRBJ1-2,.,CASSLAGGYGYTF,TGTGCCAGCAGCTTAGCGGGGGGCTATGGCTACACCTTC
once,TRBV11-2,TRBJ2-7,TRBD2,CASSRTSGRTDEQYF,TGTGCCAGCAGCCGGACTAGCGGGAGAACGGACGAGCAGTACTTC
.,TRBV6-6,TRBJ1-2,.,CASSYSGGAGYGYTF,TGTGCCAGCAGTTACTCGGGGGGGGCAGGCTATGGCTACACCTTC
.,TRBV16,TRBJ1-5,TRBD1,CASSQSQGVRPQHF,TGTGCCAGCAGCCAATCTCAGGGGGTTCGGCCCCAGCATTTT
.,TRBV28,TRBJ2-3,TRBD1,CASRDWDRATDTQYF,TGTGCCAGCAGGGACTGGGACAGGGCCACAGATACGCAGTATTTT
.,TRBV27,TRBJ2-3,.,CASPTGSRTDTQYF,TGTGCCAGCCCCACAGGGTCGCGGACAGATACGCAGTATTTT
.,TRBV7-2,TRBJ1-6,.,CASSLQENSPLHF,TGTGCCAGCAGCTTGCAGGAAAATTCACCCCTCCACTTT